These 5 T cell receptor beta chains were all obtained from the same sample, sequenced in a study of shared T cell receptors in the human thymus (dated by TCRdb to about 2021). The library relied on the immunoSEQ multiplex PCR assay. TCRdb limited this immuneACCESS table to in-frame rearrangements with V and J called. A share of clones is missing; checked studies link under half to unresolved V genes, and the rest is unexplained. In all, the sample holds hundreds of thousands of clones, and over 75% of those were seen once. Approximately 0.0097% of the sample goes to the ten largest clones. This sample was also put to use in a study of human thymus T cells.

The material sequenced was thymocytes. The receptor source for this set is a boy under three years old with a congenital heart defect. Donor details come from another sample of the same person, matched by shared clones.

This rearrangement joins TRBV6-4 to TRBJ1-1; 9 bases align to TRBD1. This CDR3 contains 15 residues. J gave up 0 bases and V 5 bases, and 4 bases lay outside the gene matches. CDR1 and CDR2 from the germline V gene are MRHNA and SNTAGT. In DNA, the CDR3 is TGTGCCAGCAGTATTACAGGGGGCCTGAACACTGAAGCTTTCTTT. It yields the protein CASSITGGLNTEAFF.

The J gene is TRBJ2-5, the V gene TRBV15, with 12 nucleotides matching TRBD2. The ends lost 0 bases at V and 5 bases at J; junction bases unmatched: 7. The germline V gene has CDR1 LNHNV and CDR2 YYDKDF (reference sequence). This CDR3 is built from 17 residues. The CDR3 DNA sequence: TGTGCCACCAGCAGAGACCCTAGCGGGGGGGCAGTTGAGACCCAGTACTTC. Amino acid sequence: CATSRDPSGGAVETQYF.

The V gene is TRBV29-1, the J gene TRBJ2-5, with 8 bases identical to TRBD1. After removal of 4 bases from V and 4 bases from J, the junction contained 8 bases not matched to a gene. This CDR3 is 14 amino acids long. CDR1 is SQVTM, CDR2 ANQGSEA, per germline. The CDR3, as DNA: TGCAGCGTTGGGAGAGGACAGGGAGGAGAGACCCAGTACTTC. Translating it yields CSVGRGQGGETQYF.

CDR3 nucleotide sequence: TGTGCCAGCAGTCCGGGACTCTGGGGCTACACCTTC. Translation: CASSPGLWGYTF. The V and J genes are TRBV27 and TRBJ1-2; tentatively, D is TRBD1 (5 bases). Trimming cost V 5 bases and J 8 bases, with 12 bases left between them. The germline V gene has CDR1 MNHEY and CDR2 SMNVEV (reference sequence). CDR3 length: 12 residues.

The CDR3 nucleotides are TGTGCCAGCAGCTTAACGGGAGGGCAAACCTACGAGCAGTACTTC. As protein: CASSLTGGQTYEQYF. This chain uses TRBV5-6 with TRBJ2-7; TRBD2 aligns across 8 bases. CDR3 length: 15 amino acids. The junction had 6 bases not matched to a gene; V was cut back by 2 bases and J by 2 bases. Germline-derived CDR1 and CDR2 are SGHDT and YYEEEE.